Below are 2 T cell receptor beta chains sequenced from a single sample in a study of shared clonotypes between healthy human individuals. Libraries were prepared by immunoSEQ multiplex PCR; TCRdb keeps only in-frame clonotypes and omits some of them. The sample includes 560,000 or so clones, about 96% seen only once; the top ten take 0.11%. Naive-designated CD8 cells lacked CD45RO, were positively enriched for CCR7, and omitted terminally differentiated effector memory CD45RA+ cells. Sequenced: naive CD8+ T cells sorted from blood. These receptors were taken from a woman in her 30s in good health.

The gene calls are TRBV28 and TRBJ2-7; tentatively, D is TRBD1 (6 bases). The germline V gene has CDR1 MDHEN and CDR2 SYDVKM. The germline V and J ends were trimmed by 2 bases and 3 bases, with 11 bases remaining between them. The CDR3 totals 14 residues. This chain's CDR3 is CASSLPGVGYEQYF. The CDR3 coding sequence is TGTGCCAGCAGTTTACCAGGGGTTGGCTACGAGCAGTACTTC.

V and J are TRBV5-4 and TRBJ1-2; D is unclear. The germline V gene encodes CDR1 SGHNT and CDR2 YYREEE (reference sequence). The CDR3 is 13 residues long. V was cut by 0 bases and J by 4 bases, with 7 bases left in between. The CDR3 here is CASSLDQFYGYTF. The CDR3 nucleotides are TGTGCCAGCAGCTTGGACCAGTTCTATGGCTACACCTTC.